The rows below give T cell receptor beta chains drawn from one sample of a study of shared T cell receptors in the human thymus. Clones were read by immunoSEQ multiplex PCR, and TCRdb kept only the in-frame ones, dropping some. The sample records hundreds of thousands of clones, approximately 90% being singletons. These data are also associated with another study on human thymus T cells.

Material for sequencing was thymocytes. These receptors originate from a boy younger than two with a congenital heart defect. CDR3s include the opening cysteine and the closing phenylalanine or tryptophan. Fields, in order: clone size, J gene, V gene, D gene, CDR3 protein, CDR3 DNA. D genes are given only for firm matches. For some rows the clone size is stated as once, few or many, or as a class when expanded; others skip it.

clone size: .; J gene: TRBJ2-5; V gene: TRBV19; D gene: TRBD2; CDR3 protein: CASSMPPAGVKTQYF; CDR3 DNA: TGTGCCAGTAGTATGCCCCCAGCGGGAGTAAAGACCCAGTACTTC
clone size: .; J gene: TRBJ2-7; V gene: TRBV19; D gene: TRBD1; CDR3 protein: CASSLRGQGYEQYF; CDR3 DNA: TGTGCCAGTAGCCTCCGGGGACAGGGGTACGAGCAGTACTTC
clone size: .; J gene: TRBJ2-7; V gene: TRBV11-1; D gene: .; CDR3 protein: CASSTREGHSYEQYF; CDR3 DNA: TGTGCCAGCAGCACCCGAGAGGGCCACTCCTACGAGCAGTACTTC
clone size: .; J gene: TRBJ1-4; V gene: TRBV29-1; D gene: TRBD1; CDR3 protein: CSVRKGAMGEKLFF; CDR3 DNA: TGCAGCGTCCGCAAGGGGGCAATGGGTGAAAAACTGTTTTTT
clone size: .; J gene: TRBJ1-3; V gene: TRBV5-1; D gene: .; CDR3 protein: CASSLKSGRGGNTIYF; CDR3 DNA: TGCGCCAGCAGCTTGAAGTCTGGCCGGGGTGGAAACACCATATATTTT
clone size: once; J gene: TRBJ2-3; V gene: TRBV4-1; D gene: TRBD2; CDR3 protein: CASSQIAGDGADTQYF; CDR3 DNA: TGCGCCAGCAGCCAGATAGCGGGAGATGGGGCAGATACGCAGTATTTT
clone size: .; J gene: TRBJ1-5; V gene: TRBV4-3; D gene: .; CDR3 protein: CASSQDPAPGQPQHF; CDR3 DNA: TGCGCCAGCAGCCAAGATCCGGCCCCAGGGCAGCCCCAGCATTTT
clone size: .; J gene: TRBJ2-7; V gene: TRBV4-3; D gene: .; CDR3 protein: CASSQDRRPSGYEQYF; CDR3 DNA: TGCGCCAGCAGCCAGGACAGAAGGCCTAGCGGCTACGAGCAGTACTTC
clone size: .; J gene: TRBJ2-7; V gene: TRBV28; D gene: TRBD1; CDR3 protein: CASSFKRPGTGCYEQYF; CDR3 DNA: TGTGCCAGCAGTTTTAAGCGCCCCGGGACAGGGTGCTACGAGCAGTACTTC
clone size: .; J gene: TRBJ2-3; V gene: TRBV27; D gene: TRBD2; CDR3 protein: CASTPLAGHTDTQYF; CDR3 DNA: TGTGCCAGCACCCCCCTAGCGGGACACACAGATACGCAGTATTTT